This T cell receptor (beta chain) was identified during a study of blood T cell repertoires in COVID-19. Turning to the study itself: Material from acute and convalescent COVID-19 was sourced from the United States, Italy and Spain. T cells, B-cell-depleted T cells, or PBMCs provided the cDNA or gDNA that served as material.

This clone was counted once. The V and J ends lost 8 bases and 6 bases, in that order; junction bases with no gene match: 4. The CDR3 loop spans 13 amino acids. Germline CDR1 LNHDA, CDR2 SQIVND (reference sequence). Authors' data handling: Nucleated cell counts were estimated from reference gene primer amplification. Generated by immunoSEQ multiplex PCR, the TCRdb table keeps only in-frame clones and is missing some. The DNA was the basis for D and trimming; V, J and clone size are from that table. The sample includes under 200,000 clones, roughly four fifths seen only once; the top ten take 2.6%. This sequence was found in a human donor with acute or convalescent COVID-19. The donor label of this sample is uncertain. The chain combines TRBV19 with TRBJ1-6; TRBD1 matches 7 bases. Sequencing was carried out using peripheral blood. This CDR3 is CASRDSLNSPLHF. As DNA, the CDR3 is TGTGCCAGTCGGGACAGCCTTAATTCACCCCTCCACTTT. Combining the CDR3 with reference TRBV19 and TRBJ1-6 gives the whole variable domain DGGITQSPKYLFRKEGQNVTLSCEQNLNHDAMYWYRQDPGQGLRLIYYSQIVNDFQKGDIAEGYSVSREKKESFPLTVTSAQKNPTAFYLCASRDSLNSPLHFGNGTRLTVT.